Each of the 15 T cell receptor beta chains below was sequenced from the same sample in a study of cytotoxic CD8 clonotypes in ibrutinib-treated CLL. Produced via immunoSEQ multiplex PCR; TCRdb's table is partial and in-frame only. This table holds some 130,000 clones, approximately 83% found once. The source was PBMCs, collected after 24 months of ibrutinib treatment. These receptors were collected from a human donor with chronic lymphocytic leukemia.

The chain employs TRBV7-9 and TRBJ1-2; D is unclear. The germline V gene has CDR1 SEHNR and CDR2 FQNEAQ (reference sequence). This CDR3 comprises 11 residues. V dropped 1 base and J dropped 8 bases, with 5 bases sitting between them. The CDR3 DNA follows: TGTGCCAGCAGCTTAGGTGGAGGCTACACCTTC. It encodes CASSLGGGYTF.

This clone was picked up one time. The V gene is TRBV5-1, the J gene TRBJ1-2; D is ambiguous. V was pared by 4 bases and J by 3 bases, with 13 bases between. The CDR3 has 14 residues. Per the germline V gene, CDR1 is SGHRS and CDR2 is YFSETQ. CDR3 region: CASSKTGMDYGYTF. CDR3 DNA sequence: TGCGCCAGCAGCAAGACCGGGATGGACTATGGCTACACCTTC.

This clone was seen a handful of times. At one end the junction does not follow the germline gene, possibly because of a read error. The chain has TRBV7-2 and TRBJ2-7; maybe TRBD2 (5 bases). The germline V gene has CDR1 SGHTA and CDR2 FQGNSA. This CDR3 region has 14 residues. This CDR3 reads CASSLAVNSYEQYF. The CDR3 region has the DNA TGTGCCAGCAGCCTAGCCGTAAACTCCTACGAGCAGTACTTC.

The rearrangement joins TRBV19 to TRBJ1-2; TRBD1 agrees at 7 bases. The CDR3 totals 14 residues. J was trimmed by 8 bases and V by 1 base; bases with no gene match: 7. Germline-derived CDR1 and CDR2 are LNHDA and SQIVND (reference sequence). CDR3 nucleotide sequence: TGTGCCAGTAGTATAGTTAAGGGGGCCGCGGGCTACACCTTC. Translating gives CASSIVKGAAGYTF. Drawing the rest from reference TRBV19 and TRBJ1-2, the complete variable domain is DGGITQSPKYLFRKEGQNVTLSCEQNLNHDAMYWYRQDPGQGLRLIYYSQIVNDFQKGDIAEGYSVSREKKESFPLTVTSAQKNPTAFYLCASSIVKGAAGYTFGSGTRLTVV.

The chain links TRBV12-5 to TRBJ2-3; 7 bases agree with TRBD2. Trimming at V came to 3 bases and at J to 5 bases, leaving 8 bases not matched to a gene. The CDR3 loop spans 15 amino acids. Germline lookup yields CDR1 LGHNT and CDR2 FRNRAP. The CDR3 here is CASGFGGRRGDTQYF. The CDR3 DNA reads TGTGCTAGTGGTTTCGGCGGGAGACGCGGAGATACGCAGTATTTT.

The rearrangement uses TRBV6-5 and TRBJ2-7; the D gene is possibly TRBD1 (5 bases). Trimming pared 6 bases from V and 4 bases from J, leaving 19 bases between. The CDR3 has 15 residues. The V gene's germline CDR1 is MNHEY and CDR2 SVGAGI. CDR3 DNA: TGTGCCAGCAGAAAAGAGGAAAGGGGCACGTACGAGCAGTACTTC. Its translation is CASRKEERGTYEQYF.

This clone has just one count. V usage is TRBV12-5 and J usage is TRBJ2-1; the D is unclear. V dropped 8 bases and J dropped 8 bases, with 16 bases sitting between them. The CDR3 loop spans 13 amino acids. The germline V gene has CDR1 LGHNT and CDR2 FRNRAP. CDR3 nucleotide sequence: TGTGCTAGTCGTCCGGGCGGTGGGGATGAGCAGTTCTTC. This sequence encodes CASRPGGGDEQFF. The entire variable domain, with the rest obtained from reference TRBV12-5 and TRBJ2-1, is as follows: DARVTQTPRHKVTEMGQEVTMRCQPILGHNTVFWYRQTMMQGLELLAYFRNRAPLDDSGMPKDRFSAEMPDATLATLKIQPSEPRDSAVYFCASRPGGGDEQFFGPGTRLTVL.

J is TRBJ2-3 and V is TRBV6-1, with D possibly TRBD2 on 7 matching bases. V shed 0 bases and J shed 6 bases, with 13 bases lying between them. Germline CDR1 reads MNHNS; CDR2 reads SASEGT. The CDR3 is made up of 15 amino acids. The CDR3 nucleotides are TGTGCCAGCAGTGAAGCGCCGGGGGGCGGGGATACGCAGTATTTT. This gives the protein CASSEAPGGGDTQYF.

This CDR3 is CASSDRKRVNTGELFF. CDR3 coding DNA: TGTGCCAGCAGCGACAGGAAGCGGGTGAACACCGGGGAGCTGTTTTTT. This sequence joins TRBV9 and TRBJ2-2; D might be TRBD2 (6 bases). The CDR3 spans 16 residues. CDR1 is SGDLS, CDR2 YYNGEE, per germline. Trimming stripped 3 bases from V and 1 base from J, with 13 bases between.

The chain carries TRBV5-8 and TRBJ1-5; 7 bases align to TRBD1. Germline V gives CDR1 SGHTS, CDR2 YDEGEE. This CDR3 spans 16 amino acids. The J segment lost 0 bases and the V segment lost 5 bases, leaving 8 bases of the junction unmatched. The CDR3 DNA is TGTGCCAGCAGAACCGGCAGGGGGTATAGCAATCAGCCCCAGCATTTT. Its protein is CASRTGRGYSNQPQHF.

V and J are TRBV27 and TRBJ2-3; D gene uncertain. The V gene's germline CDR1 is MNHEY and CDR2 SMNVEV (reference sequence). The length of the CDR3 is 12 residues. The ends were cut back, 5 bases at V and 6 bases at J, with 9 bases in the middle. The chain's CDR3 is CASSRTGDTQYF. DNA of the CDR3: TGTGCCAGCAGTCGCACCGGGGATACGCAGTATTTT.

The chain combines TRBV28 with TRBJ1-1; D uncertain. Trimming shortened V by 2 bases and J by 6 bases, and 4 bases separated the two germline ends. The germline V gene has CDR1 MDHEN and CDR2 SYDVKM. This CDR3 has 11 amino acids. The CDR3 is CASSLRAEAFF. The CDR3 coding sequence is TGTGCCAGCAGTTTAAGGGCTGAAGCTTTCTTT.

The chain is built from TRBV5-1 and TRBJ2-7, with D unclear. Germline lookup yields CDR1 SGHRS and CDR2 YFSETQ. The CDR3 is 14 residues long. CDR3 DNA sequence: TGCGTCACAGCCCCCGTCCGTACAACCTACGAGCAGTACTTC. The encoded protein is CVTAPVRTTYEQYF.

This clone was detected a few times. The chain joins TRBV2 to TRBJ1-1; D is unresolved. CDR1 is SNHLY and CDR2 is FYNNEI in the germline V gene. The V and J ends lost 7 bases and 5 bases respectively, with 8 bases between them. CDR3 size: 11 residues. This CDR3 reads CASIGQTEAFF. The CDR3, as DNA: TGTGCCAGCATCGGGCAGACTGAAGCTTTCTTT.

This sequence joins TRBV7-8 and TRBJ1-1; 8 bases are a match to TRBD1. Germline V gives CDR1 SGHVS, CDR2 FQNEAQ. V lost 8 bases and J lost 4; bases outside the gene matches: 15. The CDR3 is 16 residues long. CDR3 protein: CASQAGTGRWGTEAFF. The CDR3, as DNA: TGTGCCAGCCAAGCAGGGACAGGAAGATGGGGCACTGAAGCTTTCTTT.